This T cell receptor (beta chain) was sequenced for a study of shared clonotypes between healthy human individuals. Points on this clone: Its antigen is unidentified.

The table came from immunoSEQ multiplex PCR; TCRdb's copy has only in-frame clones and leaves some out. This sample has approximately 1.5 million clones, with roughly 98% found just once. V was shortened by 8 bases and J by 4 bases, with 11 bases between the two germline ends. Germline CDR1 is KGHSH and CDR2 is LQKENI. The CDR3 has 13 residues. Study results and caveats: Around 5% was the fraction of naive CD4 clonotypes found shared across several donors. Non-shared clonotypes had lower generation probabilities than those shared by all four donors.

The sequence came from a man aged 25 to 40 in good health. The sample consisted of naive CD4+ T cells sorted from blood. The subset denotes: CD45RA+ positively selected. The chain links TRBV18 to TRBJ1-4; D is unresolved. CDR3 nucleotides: TGTGCCAGCCACGTGGGAGGTAATGAAAAACTGTTTTTT. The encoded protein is CASHVGGNEKLFF.